This TCR beta chain was documented in a study of T cells expressing NK-cell markers. CDR1 and CDR2 from the germline V gene are SGHNT and YENEEA. CDR3 length equals 17 residues. TCRdb reprocessed the 5' RACE reads; each CDR3 protein has one entry and no DNA is given. Its table lists fewer than 550,000 distinct CDR3 sequences. The TCR was taken from a woman between 50 and 59 years old in good health. This sequence joins TRBV11-3 and TRBJ2-3; no DNA is available, so the TRBD2 call from TCRdb remains unchecked. The source material was blood T cells: a sorted CD56 or NKG2C T cell subset, CD4+ or CD8+ T cells, or bulk PBMC T cells (not recorded which). The CDR3 here is CASSLARTSGSTDTQYF.